This entry lists 23 T cell receptor beta chains sequenced from one sample in a study of beta chain features in type 1 diabetes. Reverse transcribing all isolated RNA meant expressed TCRB transcripts were sequenced. Clones were read by immunoSEQ multiplex PCR, and TCRdb kept only the in-frame ones, dropping some. The profile covers 300,000 to 450,000 clones, with 10% to 15% appearing a single time and approximately 0.011% taken by the ten largest. No antigen has been assigned to these receptors. Study-level results: Patients with Type 1 diabetes showed moderately but significantly shorter TCRB CDR3s in all four CD4+ subsets.

The sample was naive CD4+ T cells from blood. All receptors come from a woman younger than 30 with type 1 diabetes.

This chain joins TRBV6-6 and TRBJ2-1, with D possibly TRBD2 on 6 matching bases. Germline V gives CDR1 MNHNY, CDR2 SVGAGI (reference sequence). This CDR3 contains 15 residues. V lost 0 bases, J lost 10 bases, and 16 bases lay in between. The CDR3 DNA is TGTGCCAGCAGTTACTCGAGTGGTAGCGGAAGGGAGCAGTTCTTC. The encoded protein is CASSYSSGSGREQFF.

Only a few counts were recorded for this clone. The chain has TRBV29-1 and TRBJ2-7, with 12 bases identical to TRBD1. The CDR3 contains 15 residues. Trimming took 4 bases from V and 3 from J; bases not matched to a gene: 7. Germline assignment: CDR1 SQVTM and CDR2 ANQGSEA. As DNA, the CDR3 is TGCAGCGTTGTAGGGACAGGGGGCGAAAACTACGAGCAGTACTTC. Its protein is CSVVGTGGENYEQYF.

This chain joins TRBV7-9 and TRBJ2-1, with D maybe TRBD2 (6 bases). Trimming left V 2 bases short and J 11 bases short, with 16 bases between. The germline V gene has CDR1 SEHNR and CDR2 FQNEAQ (reference sequence). This CDR3 has 14 residues. CDR3 nucleotides: TGTGCCAGCAGCTTAATGGGCCTCGCGGGACAGCAGTTCTTC. Encoded protein: CASSLMGLAGQQFF.

The rearrangement links TRBV2 to TRBJ2-5, with 7 bases aligning to TRBD1. The length of the CDR3 is 12 residues. Trimming took 10 bases from V and 2 from J; bases not matched to a gene: 4. Germline CDR1 is SNHLY and CDR2 is FYNNEI. The CDR3 DNA reads as TGTGCCAACACAGGGGATCAAGAGACCCAGTACTTC. This sequence encodes CANTGDQETQYF. The full variable domain, with the rest looked up from reference TRBV2 and TRBJ2-5, is EPEVTQTPSHQVTQMGQEVILRCVPISNHLYFYWYRQILGQKVEFLVSFYNNEISEKSEIFDDQFSVERPDGSNFTLKIRSTKLEDSAMYFCANTGDQETQYFGPGTRLLVL.

The J gene is TRBJ2-7, the V gene TRBV11-3; D might be TRBD2 (6 bases). Germline V gene data show CDR1 as SGHNT and CDR2 as YENEEA. The germline V and J ends were trimmed by 5 bases and 4 bases, with 6 bases remaining between them. The CDR3 is 11 amino acids. The CDR3 is CASSLAYEQYF. CDR3 nucleotide sequence: TGTGCCAGCAGCCTAGCGTACGAGCAGTACTTC.

The chain carries TRBV6-5 and TRBJ1-6, with TRBD1 matching 8 bases. The CDR3 has 15 residues. The germline V gene has CDR1 MNHEY and CDR2 SVGAGI. The trim removed 5 bases at V and 10 bases at J, leaving 10 bases unmatched. The CDR3 DNA reads as TGTGCCAGCAGTCCCGAAACAGGGGGAAGATCACCCCTCCACTTT. Protein sequence: CASSPETGGRSPLHF.

This chain joins TRBV29-1 and TRBJ2-3, with unresolved D. Germline values: CDR1 SQVTM, CDR2 ANQGSEA. The CDR3 is 12 amino acids. Trimming took 0 bases from V and 5 from J, leaving 6 bases between them. The DNA of the CDR3 is TGCAGCGTTGAAGAGCGTATAGATACGCAGTATTTT. Its translation is CSVEERIDTQYF.

CDR3 loop: CASSPFYEQYF. CDR3 bases: TGTGCCAGCAGTCCTTTCTACGAGCAGTACTTC. The chain couples TRBV28 to TRBJ2-7; D call uncertain. The CDR3 covers 11 residues. With 5 bases removed from V and 3 bases from J, the gap between germline ends came to 5 bases. Germline assignment: CDR1 MDHEN and CDR2 SYDVKM.

The J gene is TRBJ2-7, the V gene TRBV6-5; 9 bases are a match to TRBD1. The CDR3 loop spans 14 amino acids. Unmatched junction bases numbered 2, after V lost 5 bases and J lost 0 bases. CDR1 and CDR2 (germline): MNHEY, SVGAGI. In DNA, the CDR3 is TGTGCCAGCAGTAAGGGACAGGGCTCCTACGAGCAGTACTTC. As protein: CASSKGQGSYEQYF.

This clone was seen only a few times. The gene calls are TRBV5-1 and TRBJ2-5; no firm D call. Trimming removed 0 bases from V and 0 bases from J, with 6 bases in between. Germline V gene lookup returns CDR1 SGHRS and CDR2 YFSETQ. CDR3 length: 14 residues. In DNA form, the CDR3 reads TGCGCCAGCAGCTTGGTCCTGTACCAAGAGACCCAGTACTTC. It encodes CASSLVLYQETQYF. Full variable domain (remainder filled in from reference TRBV5-1 and TRBJ2-5): KAGVTQTPRYLIKTRGQQVTLSCSPISGHRSVSWYQQTPGQGLQFLFEYFSETQRNKGNFPGRFSGRQFSNSRSEMNVSTLELGDSALYLCASSLVLYQETQYFGPGTRLLVL.

Only a few counts were recorded for this clone. The rearrangement links TRBV20-1 to TRBJ2-5, with unresolved D. The CDR3 consists of 11 residues. CDR1 and CDR2 (germline): DFQATT, SNEGSKA (reference sequence). V gave up 3 bases and J gave up 5 bases, with 7 bases separating them. The CDR3 spells CSASQRETQYF. In DNA form, the CDR3 reads TGCAGTGCTAGTCAGAGGGAGACCCAGTACTTC.

This clone was seen more than once but under ten times. The CDR3 region has the DNA TGTGCCAGCAGCCCCTCCTCAGGGAACTATGGCTACACCTTC. The encoded protein is CASSPSSGNYGYTF. The rearrangement uses TRBV7-6 and TRBJ1-2, with a weak D call TRBD1 (5 bases). CDR1 and CDR2 (germline): SGHVS, FNYEAQ. V was cut by 5 bases and J by 2 bases, with 12 bases left in between. The CDR3 consists of 14 residues.

This clone turned up a few times. This chain links TRBV20-1 with TRBJ1-2; D gene unclear. Germline CDR1 is DFQATT and CDR2 is SNEGSKA (reference sequence). This CDR3 has 11 amino acids. V lost 0 bases to trimming and J lost 4 bases, with 3 bases between them. CDR3 bases: TGCAGTGCTAGAGACGGCTATGGCTACACCTTC. It codes for CSARDGYGYTF.

The chain combines TRBV2 with TRBJ2-7, with 7 bases fitting TRBD1. This CDR3 region has 16 residues. V was pared by 6 bases and J by 4 bases, with 15 bases of the junction left unmatched. From germline, CDR1 is SNHLY and CDR2 FYNNEI. As DNA, the CDR3 is TGTGCCAGCAGGACGACAGGGAACCTCTTTAAATACGAGCAGTACTTC. Encoded protein: CASRTTGNLFKYEQYF.

The chain combines TRBV29-1 with TRBJ2-1; TRBD2 might be the D (6 bases). CDR1 and CDR2 from the germline V gene are SQVTM and ANQGSEA. The CDR3 is 15 residues long. The V gene lost 8 bases and the J gene lost 4 bases, with 21 bases spanning the gap. The CDR3 DNA sequence: TGCAGCTATGGGACTCAGCGGGCTGGTTACAATGAGCAGTTCTTC. It is translated as CSYGTQRAGYNEQFF.

The chain links TRBV7-2 to TRBJ2-3; 9 positions match TRBD2. The J segment lost 0 bases and the V segment lost 5 bases, leaving 3 bases of the junction unmatched. Germline V gene lookup returns CDR1 SGHTA and CDR2 FQGNSA. The CDR3 is made up of 15 amino acids. Here the CDR3 reads CASSPTSGSTDTQYF. In DNA, the CDR3 is TGTGCCAGCAGCCCGACTAGCGGAAGCACAGATACGCAGTATTTT.

This clone was picked up a small number of times. This sequence joins TRBV5-4 and TRBJ2-1, with TRBD2 matching over 7 bases. Germline trimming cut 4 bases from V and 4 bases from J; bases unmatched to any gene: 8. The CDR3 length is 15 residues. CDR1 and CDR2 from the germline V gene are SGHNT and YYREEE (reference sequence). The CDR3 nucleotides are TGTGCCAGCAGCCCGCTGGGCGGGGGATACAATGAGCAGTTCTTC. Translating gives CASSPLGGGYNEQFF.

The chain couples TRBV9 to TRBJ2-7; TRBD1 is a possible D gene (6 bases). The V end lost 4 bases, the J end lost 5 bases, and 16 bases lay between the germline ends. CDR1 and CDR2 from the germline V gene are SGDLS and YYNGEE. This CDR3 has 14 residues. The CDR3: CASSTTGTSNEQYF. In DNA, the CDR3 is TGTGCCAGCAGCACCACCGGGACATCAAACGAGCAGTACTTC.

This clone was seen a handful of times. The chain is built from TRBV7-9 and TRBJ1-6; D remains ambiguous. Germline-derived CDR1 and CDR2 are SEHNR and FQNEAQ (reference sequence). V lost 6 bases to trimming and J lost 10 bases, with 16 bases between them. This CDR3 is 14 amino acids long. CDR3 bases: TGTGCCAGCAGAGCGGACGGTAGCGGGTCACCCCTCCACTTT. Translating gives CASRADGSGSPLHF.

This sequence joins TRBV6-6 and TRBJ2-3; TRBD2 matches at 7 bases. The germline V gene encodes CDR1 MNHNY and CDR2 SVGAGI (reference sequence). After removal of 7 bases from V and 4 bases from J, the junction contained 11 bases not matched to a gene. The CDR3 totals 15 residues. The CDR3 sequence is CASNVGGSRADTQYF. For the CDR3, the DNA is TGTGCCAGCAACGTTGGCGGGAGTAGGGCAGATACGCAGTATTTT.

The chain uses TRBV11-3 and TRBJ2-7; 12 bases match TRBD2. This CDR3 is 14 amino acids long. From germline, CDR1 is SGHNT and CDR2 YENEEA. Trimming took 5 bases from V and 4 from J; bases not matched to a gene: 3. The CDR3 sequence is CASSAGTSGYEQYF. In nucleotides, the CDR3 is TGTGCCAGCAGCGCCGGGACTAGCGGGTACGAGCAGTACTTC.

This clone occurred a few times. The chain is built from TRBV6-1 and TRBJ2-5; TRBD1 is a possible D gene (6 bases). Germline V CDR1 and CDR2: MNHNS, SASEGT. V lost 4 bases, J lost 1 base, and 13 bases lay in between. The CDR3 contains 15 residues. CDR3: CASSASGVPQETQYF. As DNA, the CDR3 is TGTGCCAGCAGTGCGTCAGGGGTTCCCCAAGAGACCCAGTACTTC.

This clone was seen more than once but under ten times. V and J are TRBV29-1 and TRBJ1-5; 7 nucleotides match TRBD1. CDR3 length: 13 residues. Germline V gene lookup returns CDR1 SQVTM and CDR2 ANQGSEA. With V trimmed by 7 bases and J by 2 bases, 5 bases remained unmatched. CDR3 in amino acids: CSAGTDRNQPQHF. The CDR3 bases are TGCAGCGCCGGGACAGACCGCAATCAGCCCCAGCATTTT.